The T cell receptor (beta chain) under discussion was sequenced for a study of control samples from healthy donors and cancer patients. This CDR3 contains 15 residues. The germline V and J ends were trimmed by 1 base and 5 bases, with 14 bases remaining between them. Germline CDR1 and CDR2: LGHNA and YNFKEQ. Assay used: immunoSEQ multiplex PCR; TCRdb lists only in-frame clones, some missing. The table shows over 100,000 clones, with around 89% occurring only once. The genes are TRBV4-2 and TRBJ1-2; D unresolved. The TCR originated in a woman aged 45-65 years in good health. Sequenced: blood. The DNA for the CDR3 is TGTGCCAGCAGCCAAGGACGGCCCGCGAAATATGGCTACACCTTC. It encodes CASSQGRPAKYGYTF.